A single sample is the source of the 22 T cell receptor beta chains below, sequenced in a study of blood T cell repertoires in COVID-19. Libraries were prepared by immunoSEQ multiplex PCR; TCRdb keeps only in-frame clonotypes and omits some of them. The table records around 42,000 clones, about 91% of them present only once. Sequencing input: peripheral blood. Every receptor here comes from a human donor in a cohort sampled during active COVID-19.

The chain has TRBV7-9 and TRBJ2-3; 10 positions match TRBD2. The trim removed 3 bases at V and 0 bases at J, leaving 9 bases unmatched. Germline V gives CDR1 SEHNR, CDR2 FQNEAQ (reference sequence). The CDR3 is 18 amino acids. The CDR3 coding sequence is TGTGCCAGCAGCTTCACTAGCGGGGTTCCTACTAGCACAGATACGCAGTATTTT. This sequence encodes CASSFTSGVPTSTDTQYF.

The table lists this clone with a count of one. The rearrangement joins TRBV2 to TRBJ2-7; D ambiguous. The CDR3 is made up of 11 amino acids. Trimming stripped 8 bases from V and 6 bases from J, with 11 bases between. Per the germline V gene, CDR1 is SNHLY and CDR2 is FYNNEI. The CDR3 DNA follows: TGTGCCAGCGGTGGATACTTCGAGCAGTACTTC. It encodes CASGGYFEQYF. The whole variable domain, filled in from reference TRBV2 and TRBJ2-7, reads EPEVTQTPSHQVTQMGQEVILRCVPISNHLYFYWYRQILGQKVEFLVSFYNNEISEKSEIFDDQFSVERPDGSNFTLKIRSTKLEDSAMYFCASGGYFEQYFGPGTRLTVT.

The J gene is TRBJ1-1, the V gene TRBV18; 10 positions agree with TRBD1. Germline V lookup: CDR1 KGHSH, CDR2 LQKENI. V was pared by 6 bases and J by 4 bases, with 11 bases of the junction left unmatched. The CDR3 covers 16 residues. CDR3 coding DNA: TGTGCCAGCTCGACAGGGGGCTTCTCGGTAAGCACTGAAGCTTTCTTT. Translating gives CASSTGGFSVSTEAFF. Together with reference TRBV18 and TRBJ1-1, the CDR3 gives the full variable domain: NAGVMQNPRHLVRRRGQEARLRCSPMKGHSHVYWYRQLPEEGLKFMVYLQKENIIDESGMPKERFSAEFPKEGPSILRIQQVVRGDSAAYFCASSTGGFSVSTEAFFGQGTRLTVV.

This chain uses TRBV15 with TRBJ1-2; D remains ambiguous. The CDR3 has 13 residues. Germline CDR1 and CDR2: LNHNV and YYDKDF (reference sequence). Trimming removed 1 base from V and 7 bases from J, with 10 bases in between. The CDR3 here is CATSRVNSGGYTF. CDR3 nucleotide sequence: TGTGCCACCAGCAGAGTGAACTCGGGTGGCTACACCTTC.

J is TRBJ2-2 and V is TRBV5-1, with TRBD1 matching 9 bases. V lost 1 base, J lost 3 bases, and 1 base stayed unmatched. The CDR3 extends over 15 amino acids. Germline CDR1 and CDR2: SGHRS and YFSETQ. CDR3 sequence: CASSLTGGYTGELFF. The DNA for the CDR3 is TGCGCCAGCAGCTTGACAGGGGGCTACACCGGGGAGCTGTTTTTT.

V is TRBV5-1 and J is TRBJ2-2; tentative D call: TRBD2 (6 bases). Germline CDR1 reads SGHRS; CDR2 reads YFSETQ. CDR3 length: 16 residues. V was cut by 3 bases and J by 5 bases, with 17 bases left in between. CDR3 DNA: TGCGCCAGCAGCTATACCGGGACTCTCCCAACCGGGGAGCTGTTTTTT. Translating it yields CASSYTGTLPTGELFF.

This chain links TRBV7-9 with TRBJ1-5; the match to TRBD1 covers 10 bases. The CDR3 consists of 14 residues. Germline-derived CDR1 and CDR2 are SEHNR and FQNEAQ (reference sequence). V gave up 5 bases and J gave up 2 bases; unmatched junction bases: 0. CDR3 loop: CASSGTGGNQPQHF. The CDR3 nucleotides read TGTGCCAGCAGCGGGACAGGGGGCAATCAGCCCCAGCATTTT.

The rearrangement links TRBV7-6 to TRBJ2-3; 11 bases map to TRBD2. In germline, CDR1 is SGHVS, CDR2 FNYEAQ. Germline trimming cut 0 bases from V and 3 bases from J; bases unmatched to any gene: 5. CDR3 length equals 17 residues. CDR3 loop: CASSLATSGAVTDTQYF. CDR3 DNA: TGTGCCAGCAGCTTAGCGACTAGCGGGGCTGTTACAGATACGCAGTATTTT.

V gene TRBV7-3 combines with J gene TRBJ1-2, with 7 bases aligning to TRBD1. J was trimmed by 10 bases and V by 2 bases; bases with no gene match: 4. The germline gives CDR1 SGHTA, CDR2 FQGTGA. There are 12 residues in the CDR3. CDR3 in DNA: TGTGCCAGCAGCTTAGACAGGGTAACCTACACCTTC. Encoded protein: CASSLDRVTYTF.

The rearrangement uses TRBV18 and TRBJ2-3, with a tentative D call TRBD1 (6 bases). The CDR3 covers 16 residues. Germline V lookup: CDR1 KGHSH, CDR2 LQKENI. Trimming pared 2 bases from V and 2 bases from J, leaving 14 bases between. CDR3 in amino acids: CASSPYPDSPTDTQYF. The CDR3 nucleotides are TGTGCCAGCTCACCATACCCGGACAGCCCCACAGATACGCAGTATTTT. Full variable domain (outside the CDR3, taken from reference TRBV18 and TRBJ2-3): NAGVMQNPRHLVRRRGQEARLRCSPMKGHSHVYWYRQLPEEGLKFMVYLQKENIIDESGMPKERFSAEFPKEGPSILRIQQVVRGDSAAYFCASSPYPDSPTDTQYFGPGTRLTVL.

This chain uses TRBV7-9 with TRBJ2-7, with TRBD1 matching over 7 bases. CDR3 length: 14 amino acids. Germline lookup yields CDR1 SEHNR and CDR2 FQNEAQ (reference sequence). Trimming took 8 bases from V and 0 from J; bases not matched to a gene: 7. CDR3 coding DNA: TGTGCCAGCGGCTCCCGGGACAGCTCCTACGAGCAGTACTTC. It translates to CASGSRDSSYEQYF.

This clone was seen more than once but under ten times. CDR3 nucleotides: TGTGCCTGGAGTGCCGCCCTCACCACAGGGGGCAGGGAGACCCAGTACTTC. It is translated as CAWSAALTTGGRETQYF. V gene TRBV30 combines with J gene TRBJ2-5, with TRBD1 matching 9 bases. The CDR3 runs 17 residues. In germline, CDR1 is GTSNPN, CDR2 SVGIG (reference sequence). The V gene end was trimmed by 1 base and the J gene end by 5 bases; junction bases not matched to a gene: 14.

This rearrangement joins TRBV15 to TRBJ2-1, with 7 nucleotides matching TRBD1. This CDR3 comprises 15 residues. Germline V gives CDR1 LNHNV, CDR2 YYDKDF (reference sequence). V gave up 3 bases and J gave up 5 bases; unmatched junction bases: 7. CDR3 DNA: TGTGCCACCAGCAGGAGGGGACAGATAGACAATGAGCAGTTCTTC. Protein product: CATSRRGQIDNEQFF.

V usage is TRBV10-2 and J usage is TRBJ1-5, with 7 bases fitting TRBD1. The germline V gene has CDR1 WSHSY and CDR2 SAAADI. V was pared by 2 bases and J by 3 bases, with 1 base of the junction left unmatched. The CDR3 runs 14 residues. The CDR3 region has the DNA TGCGCCAGCAGTGAGACAGGGGTCAATCAGCCCCAGCATTTT. The encoded protein is CASSETGVNQPQHF.

DNA for the CDR3: TGTGCCAGCAGTTCGACACATTACACTGAAGCTTTCTTT. Protein product: CASSSTHYTEAFF. The chain links TRBV27 to TRBJ1-1; D unresolved. The V gene's germline CDR1 is MNHEY and CDR2 SMNVEV (reference sequence). The CDR3 has 13 residues. Trimming cost V 4 bases and J 3 bases, with 9 bases left between them.

In its sample, this clone was seen a few times. Different DNA sequences within this sample yield the same CDR3. The genes are TRBV9 and TRBJ1-3; no reliable D call. CDR1 is SGDLS and CDR2 is YYNGEE in the germline V gene. V gave up 0 bases and J gave up 0 bases, with 7 bases separating them. The CDR3 consists of 15 residues. The CDR3 coding sequence is TGTGCCAGCAGCGTAGATCCACTCTCTGGAAACACCATATATTTT. This sequence encodes CASSVDPLSGNTIYF.

The chain couples TRBV15 to TRBJ2-3; TRBD2 agrees at 11 bases. V lost 5 bases, J lost 0 bases, and 4 bases stayed unmatched. The germline V gene has CDR1 LNHNV and CDR2 YYDKDF (reference sequence). CDR3 length equals 16 residues. The CDR3 loop reads CATSPRLAGSTDTQYF. In DNA, the CDR3 is TGTGCCACCAGCCCCCGACTAGCGGGGAGCACAGATACGCAGTATTTT.

V usage is TRBV5-4 and J usage is TRBJ2-2, with 16 bases identical to TRBD2. CDR3 length: 17 residues. Germline loops: CDR1 SGHNT, CDR2 YYREEE (reference sequence). The V segment lost 3 bases and the J segment 6 bases; nucleotides outside the gene matches: 5. CDR3 in DNA: TGTGCCAGCAGCTCGGGGACTAGCGGGGGGGCGGCCGGGGAGCTGTTTTTT. It yields the protein CASSSGTSGGAAGELFF.

This clone has a handful of counts. This chain connects TRBV4-2 to TRBJ1-1; maybe TRBD1 (6 bases). Trimming removed 1 base from V and 5 bases from J, with 17 bases in between. Germline values: CDR1 LGHNA, CDR2 YNFKEQ. The CDR3 is made up of 16 amino acids. DNA for the CDR3: TGTGCCAGCAGCCAAGGGCCCTCAGGGGCGGGTACTGAAGCTTTCTTT. Translating it yields CASSQGPSGAGTEAFF.

The rearrangement uses TRBV7-2 and TRBJ1-6; possible D gene TRBD1, 6 bases. V was pared by 5 bases and J by 7 bases, with 15 bases between. This CDR3 spans 15 amino acids. Germline V gives CDR1 SGHTA, CDR2 FQGNSA. This CDR3 reads CASSAHRVKNSPLHF. The DNA for the CDR3 is TGTGCCAGCAGCGCGCACAGGGTGAAGAATTCACCCCTCCACTTT.

This chain links TRBV19 with TRBJ1-5, with a tentative D call TRBD1 (6 bases). The CDR3 has 15 residues. Germline V gene data show CDR1 as LNHDA and CDR2 as SQIVND (reference sequence). V was clipped by 7 bases and J by 1 base, with 14 bases between them. The CDR3 loop is CASTYRVKSNQPQHF. The CDR3 DNA reads as TGTGCCAGTACCTACAGGGTCAAGAGCAATCAGCCCCAGCATTTT. Full variable domain (missing parts from reference TRBV19 and TRBJ1-5): DGGITQSPKYLFRKEGQNVTLSCEQNLNHDAMYWYRQDPGQGLRLIYYSQIVNDFQKGDIAEGYSVSREKKESFPLTVTSAQKNPTAFYLCASTYRVKSNQPQHFGDGTRLSIL.

CDR3 sequence: CASSEPGQNEKLFF. The CDR3 coding sequence is TGTGCCAGCAGCGAACCGGGACAGAATGAAAAACTGTTTTTT. The chain recombines TRBV7-2 with TRBJ1-4, with 7 bases identical to TRBD1. The CDR3 totals 14 residues. V lost 5 bases to trimming and J lost 5 bases; unmatched junction nucleotides: 5. Germline V gives CDR1 SGHTA, CDR2 FQGNSA.